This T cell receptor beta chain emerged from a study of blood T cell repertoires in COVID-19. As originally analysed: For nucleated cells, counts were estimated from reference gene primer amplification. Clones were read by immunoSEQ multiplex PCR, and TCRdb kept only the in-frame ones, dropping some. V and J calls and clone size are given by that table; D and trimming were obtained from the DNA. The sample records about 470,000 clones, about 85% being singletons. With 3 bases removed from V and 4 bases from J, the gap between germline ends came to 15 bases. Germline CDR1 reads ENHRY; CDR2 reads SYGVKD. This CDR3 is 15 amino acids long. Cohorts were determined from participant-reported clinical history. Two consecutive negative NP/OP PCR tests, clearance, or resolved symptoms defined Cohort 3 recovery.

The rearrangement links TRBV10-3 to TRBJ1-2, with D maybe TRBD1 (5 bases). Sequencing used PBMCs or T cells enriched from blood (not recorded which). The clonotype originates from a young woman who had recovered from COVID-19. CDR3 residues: CAISEGTQVIYGYTF. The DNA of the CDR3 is TGTGCCATCAGTGAAGGGACTCAAGTAATCTATGGCTACACCTTC.